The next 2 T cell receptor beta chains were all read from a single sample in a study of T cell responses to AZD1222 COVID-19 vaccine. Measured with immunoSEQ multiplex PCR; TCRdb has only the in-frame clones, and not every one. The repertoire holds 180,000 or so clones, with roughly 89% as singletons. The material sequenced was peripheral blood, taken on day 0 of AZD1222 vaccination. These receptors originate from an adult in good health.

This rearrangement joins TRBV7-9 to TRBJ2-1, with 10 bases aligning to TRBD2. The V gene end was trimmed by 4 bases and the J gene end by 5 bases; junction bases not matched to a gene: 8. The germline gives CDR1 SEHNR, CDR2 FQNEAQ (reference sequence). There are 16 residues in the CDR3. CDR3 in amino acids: CASSSTGTSVHNEQFF. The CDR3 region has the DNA TGTGCCAGCAGCTCCACCGGGACTAGCGTACACAATGAGCAGTTCTTC.

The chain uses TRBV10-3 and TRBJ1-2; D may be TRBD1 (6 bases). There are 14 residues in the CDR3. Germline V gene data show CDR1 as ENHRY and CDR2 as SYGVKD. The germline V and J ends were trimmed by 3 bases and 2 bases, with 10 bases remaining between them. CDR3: CAISEFRGNYGYTF. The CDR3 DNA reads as TGTGCCATCAGTGAATTCAGGGGAAACTATGGCTACACCTTC.